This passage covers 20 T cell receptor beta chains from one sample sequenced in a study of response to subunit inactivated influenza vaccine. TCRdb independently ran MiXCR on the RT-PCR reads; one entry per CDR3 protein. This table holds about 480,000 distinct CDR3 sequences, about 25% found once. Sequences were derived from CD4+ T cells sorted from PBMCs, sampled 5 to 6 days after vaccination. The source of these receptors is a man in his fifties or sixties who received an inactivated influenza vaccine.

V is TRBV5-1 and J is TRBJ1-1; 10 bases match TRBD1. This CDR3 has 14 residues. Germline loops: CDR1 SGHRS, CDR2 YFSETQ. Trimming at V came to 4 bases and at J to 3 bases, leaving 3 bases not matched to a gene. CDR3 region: CASSDGQGDTEAFF. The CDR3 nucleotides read TGCGCCAGCAGCGACGGACAGGGGGACACTGAAGCTTTCTTT.

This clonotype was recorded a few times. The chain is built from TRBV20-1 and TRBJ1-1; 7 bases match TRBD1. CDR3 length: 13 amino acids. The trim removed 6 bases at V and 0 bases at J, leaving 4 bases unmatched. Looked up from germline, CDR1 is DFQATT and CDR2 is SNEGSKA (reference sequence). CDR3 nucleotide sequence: TGCAGTGCGCGGGACAGCCTGAACACTGAAGCTTTCTTT. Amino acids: CSARDSLNTEAFF.

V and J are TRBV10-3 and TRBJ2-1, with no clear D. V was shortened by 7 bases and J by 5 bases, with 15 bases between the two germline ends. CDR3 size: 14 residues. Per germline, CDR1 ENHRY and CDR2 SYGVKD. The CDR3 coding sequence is TGTGCCATCAAGGTTGCCCAAAAAGACAATGAGCAGTTCTTC. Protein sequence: CAIKVAQKDNEQFF.

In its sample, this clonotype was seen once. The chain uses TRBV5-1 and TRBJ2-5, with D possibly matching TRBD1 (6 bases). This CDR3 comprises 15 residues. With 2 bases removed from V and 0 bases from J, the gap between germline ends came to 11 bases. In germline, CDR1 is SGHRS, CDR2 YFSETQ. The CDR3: CASSFRAGDQETQYF. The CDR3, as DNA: TGCGCCAGCAGCTTTCGGGCAGGGGACCAAGAGACCCAGTACTTC.

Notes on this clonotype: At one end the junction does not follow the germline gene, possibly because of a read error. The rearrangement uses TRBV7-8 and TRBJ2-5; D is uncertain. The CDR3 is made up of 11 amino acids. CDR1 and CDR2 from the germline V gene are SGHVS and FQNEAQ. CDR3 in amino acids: CANSTEETQYF. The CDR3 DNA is TGTGCCAACAGCACCGAAGAGACCCAGTACTTC. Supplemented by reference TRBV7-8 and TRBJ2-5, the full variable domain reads GAGVSQSPRYKVAKRGQDVALRCDPISGHVSLFWYQQALGQGPEFLTYFQNEAQLDKSGLPSDRFFAERPEGSVSTLKIQRTQQEDSAVYLCANSTEETQYFGPGTRLLVL.

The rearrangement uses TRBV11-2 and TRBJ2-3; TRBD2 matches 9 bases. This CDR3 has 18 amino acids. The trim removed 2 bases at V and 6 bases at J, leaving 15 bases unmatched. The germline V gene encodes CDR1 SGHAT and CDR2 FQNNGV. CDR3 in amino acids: CASSLLIGAGGPLDTQYF. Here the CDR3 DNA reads TGTGCCAGCAGCTTACTCATAGGGGCGGGGGGGCCATTGGATACGCAGTATTTT.

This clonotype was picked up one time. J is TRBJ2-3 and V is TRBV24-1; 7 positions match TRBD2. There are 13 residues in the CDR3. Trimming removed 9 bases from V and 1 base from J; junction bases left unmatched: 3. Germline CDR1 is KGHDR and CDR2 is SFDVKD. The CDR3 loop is CATPSGRTDTQYF. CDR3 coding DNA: TGTGCCACCCCTAGCGGACGCACAGATACGCAGTATTTT.

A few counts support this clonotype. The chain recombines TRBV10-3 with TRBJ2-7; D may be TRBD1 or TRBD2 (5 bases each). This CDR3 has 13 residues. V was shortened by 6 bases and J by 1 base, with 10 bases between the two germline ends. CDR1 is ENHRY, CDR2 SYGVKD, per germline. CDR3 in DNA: TGTGCCATCAGCCCGGGACCTTCCTACGAGCAGTACTTC. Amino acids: CAISPGPSYEQYF.

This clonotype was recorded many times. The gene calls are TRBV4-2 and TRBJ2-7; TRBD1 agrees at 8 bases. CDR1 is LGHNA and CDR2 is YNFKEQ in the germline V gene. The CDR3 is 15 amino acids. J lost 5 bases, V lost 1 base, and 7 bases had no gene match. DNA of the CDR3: TGTGCCAGCAGCCAAGCGCAGGGGGCGCAGGACGAGCAGTACTTC. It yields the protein CASSQAQGAQDEQYF.

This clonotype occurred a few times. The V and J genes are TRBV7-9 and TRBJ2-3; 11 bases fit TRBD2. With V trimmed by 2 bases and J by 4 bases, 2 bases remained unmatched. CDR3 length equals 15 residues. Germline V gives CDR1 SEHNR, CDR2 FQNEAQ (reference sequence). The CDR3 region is CASSLTSGSADTQYF. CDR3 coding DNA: TGTGCCAGCAGCTTAACTAGCGGGAGCGCAGATACGCAGTATTTT.

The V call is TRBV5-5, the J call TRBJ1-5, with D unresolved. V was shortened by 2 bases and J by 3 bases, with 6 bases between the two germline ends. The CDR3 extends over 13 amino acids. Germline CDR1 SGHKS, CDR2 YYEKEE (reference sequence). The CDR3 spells CASSFQFNQPQHF. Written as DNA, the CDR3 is TGTGCCAGCAGCTTTCAGTTCAATCAGCCCCAGCATTTT. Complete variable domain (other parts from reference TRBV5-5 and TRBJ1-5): DAGVTQSPTHLIKTRGQQVTLRCSPISGHKSVSWYQQVLGQGPQFIFQYYEKEERGRGNFPDRFSARQFPNYSSELNVNALLLGDSALYLCASSFQFNQPQHFGDGTRLSIL.

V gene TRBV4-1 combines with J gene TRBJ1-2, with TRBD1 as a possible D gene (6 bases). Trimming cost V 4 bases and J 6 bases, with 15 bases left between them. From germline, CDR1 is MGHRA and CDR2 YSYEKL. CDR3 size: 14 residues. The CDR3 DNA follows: TGCGCCAGCAGCCGCGGACAGCCCCTTCATGGCTACACCTTC. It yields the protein CASSRGQPLHGYTF.

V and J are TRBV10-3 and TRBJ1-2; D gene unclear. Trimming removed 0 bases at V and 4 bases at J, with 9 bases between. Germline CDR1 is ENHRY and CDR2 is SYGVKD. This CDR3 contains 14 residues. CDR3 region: CAISESVEAYGYTF. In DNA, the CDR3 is TGTGCCATCAGTGAGTCGGTGGAGGCCTATGGCTACACCTTC.

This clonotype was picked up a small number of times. The CDR3, as DNA: TGTGCCAGCAGCCGCCGGACGGGGAGCCAAGAGACCCAGTACTTC. Translation: CASSRRTGSQETQYF. J is TRBJ2-5 and V is TRBV13, with a tentative D call TRBD2 (5 bases). The length of the CDR3 is 15 residues. V was trimmed by 5 bases and J by 1 base, leaving 14 bases between them. Looked up from germline, CDR1 is PRHDT and CDR2 is FYEKMQ (reference sequence).

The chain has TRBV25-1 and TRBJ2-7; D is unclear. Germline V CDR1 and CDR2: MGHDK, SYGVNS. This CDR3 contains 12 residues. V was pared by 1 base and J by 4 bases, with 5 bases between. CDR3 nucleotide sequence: TGTGCCAGCAGTGAATCGGATTACGAGCAGTACTTC. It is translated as CASSESDYEQYF.

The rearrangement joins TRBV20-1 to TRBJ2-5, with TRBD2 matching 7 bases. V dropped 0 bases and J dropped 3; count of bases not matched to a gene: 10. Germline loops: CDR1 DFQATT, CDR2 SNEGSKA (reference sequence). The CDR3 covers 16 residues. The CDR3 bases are TGCAGTGCTAGAGATGTGGGGAGGGCGGCGGAAGAGACCCAGTACTTC. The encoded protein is CSARDVGRAAEETQYF.

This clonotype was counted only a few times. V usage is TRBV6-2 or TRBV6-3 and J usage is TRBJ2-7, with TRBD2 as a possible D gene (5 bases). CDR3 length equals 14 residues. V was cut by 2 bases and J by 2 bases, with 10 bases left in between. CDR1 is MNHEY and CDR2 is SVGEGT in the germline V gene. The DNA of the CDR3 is TGTGCCAGCAGTTACGGGGAGCCGCCCTACGAGCAGTACTTC. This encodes CASSYGEPPYEQYF.

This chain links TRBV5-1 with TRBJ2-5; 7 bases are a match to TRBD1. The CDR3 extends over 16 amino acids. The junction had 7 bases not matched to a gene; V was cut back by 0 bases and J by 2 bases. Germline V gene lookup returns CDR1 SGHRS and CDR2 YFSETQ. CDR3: CASSLVGTASQETQYF. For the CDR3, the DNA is TGCGCCAGCAGCTTGGTCGGGACAGCTTCTCAAGAGACCCAGTACTTC.

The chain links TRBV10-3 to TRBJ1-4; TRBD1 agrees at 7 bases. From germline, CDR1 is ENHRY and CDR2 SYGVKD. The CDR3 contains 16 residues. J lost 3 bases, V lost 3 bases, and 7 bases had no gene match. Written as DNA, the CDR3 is TGTGCCATCAGTGATTACCGGGACAGAGCTAATGAAAAACTGTTTTTT. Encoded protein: CAISDYRDRANEKLFF.

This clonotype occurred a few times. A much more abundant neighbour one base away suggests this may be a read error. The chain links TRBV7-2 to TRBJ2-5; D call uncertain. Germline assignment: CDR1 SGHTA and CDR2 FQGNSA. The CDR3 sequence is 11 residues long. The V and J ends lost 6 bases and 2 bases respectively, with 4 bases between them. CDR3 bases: TGTGCCAGCAGGGAGCAAGAGACCCAGTACTTC. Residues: CASREQETQYF.